Listed here are 17 T cell receptor beta chains from one sample, sequenced in a study of cytomegalovirus exposure and HLA in healthy donors (dated 2017 in TCRdb). Receptor amplification or capture employed the immunoSEQ multiplex PCR assay. For the multiplex PCR, a mixture combining 60 forward primers for TCR Vbeta segments and 13 reverse primers for TCR Jbeta segments was used. TCRdb limited this immuneACCESS table to in-frame rearrangements with V and J called. A share of clones is missing; checked studies link under half to unresolved V genes, and the rest is unexplained. In all, the sample holds around 280,000 clones, and roughly 89% of those were seen once. The top ten clonotypes cover around 2.1% of the sample. The sequenced sample was PBMCs. The receptors come from a woman under 30 in good health and CMV-seronegative.

The V gene is TRBV19, the J gene TRBJ1-5; TRBD1 is a possible D gene (5 bases). V was clipped by 3 bases and J by 7 bases, with 13 bases between them. The CDR3 has 14 amino acids. CDR1 is LNHDA and CDR2 is SQIVND in the germline V gene (reference sequence). In DNA, the CDR3 is TGTGCCAGTAGTATCAGGGAGGGAGGGCAGCCCCAGCATTTT. Its protein product is CASSIREGGQPQHF.

The chain uses TRBV10-3 and TRBJ1-5, with 12 bases matching TRBD1. Losses at the gene ends were 8 bases for V and 3 bases for J; bases not matched to a gene: 5. Germline CDR1 reads ENHRY; CDR2 reads SYGVKD. There are 15 residues in the CDR3. The CDR3 DNA reads TGTGCCATCGGGGACAGGGGGCCTGACAATCAGCCCCAGCATTTT. Its protein product is CAIGDRGPDNQPQHF.

The V gene is TRBV29-1, the J gene TRBJ2-1, with TRBD2 as a possible D gene (6 bases). V was cut by 6 bases and J by 5 bases, with 14 bases left in between. CDR3 size: 13 residues. CDR1 is SQVTM, CDR2 ANQGSEA, per germline. The CDR3 here is CSVGGLANNEQFF. The CDR3 DNA reads TGCAGCGTGGGAGGACTGGCAAACAATGAGCAGTTCTTC.

The rearrangement links TRBV7-8 to TRBJ2-7; 10 nucleotides match TRBD1. This CDR3 is built from 17 residues. After removal of 5 bases from V and 2 bases from J, the junction contained 12 bases not matched to a gene. CDR1 is SGHVS and CDR2 is FQNEAQ in the germline V gene. This CDR3 is CASSLRVGDRGTYEQYF. The CDR3, as DNA: TGTGCCAGCAGCCTGAGAGTGGGGGACAGGGGTACCTACGAGCAGTACTTC.

V is TRBV2 and J is TRBJ1-1; D unresolved. The length of the CDR3 is 12 residues. Between the trimmed V and J ends, which lost 4 bases and 7 bases, there was a span of 10 bases. Germline V lookup: CDR1 SNHLY, CDR2 FYNNEI. CDR3 loop: CASSVGSGEAFF. The CDR3 DNA reads TGTGCCAGCAGTGTGGGGAGCGGTGAAGCTTTCTTT.

The V and J genes are TRBV11-2 and TRBJ2-7, with TRBD2 identical over 9 bases. The CDR3 is 13 amino acids. J was trimmed by 12 bases and V by 6 bases; bases with no gene match: 12. Germline V gives CDR1 SGHAT, CDR2 FQNNGV. Here the CDR3 reads CASRAASGVLRYF. Written as DNA, the CDR3 is TGTGCCAGCAGGGCGGCTAGCGGGGTACTACGGTACTTC.

The chain is built from TRBV18 and TRBJ1-3; D gene ambiguous. The CDR3 loop spans 15 amino acids. Between the trimmed V and J ends, which lost 2 bases and 0 bases, there was a span of 8 bases. Germline V gene data show CDR1 as KGHSH and CDR2 as LQKENI. CDR3 DNA sequence: TGTGCCAGCTCACCAATGAGTGTCTCTGGAAACACCATATATTTT. It encodes CASSPMSVSGNTIYF.

The rearrangement joins TRBV11-2 to TRBJ1-2; D perhaps matches TRBD1 (6 bases). CDR1 SGHAT and CDR2 FQNNGV come from the germline V gene. Trimming cost V 2 bases and J 8 bases, with 9 bases left between them. This CDR3 comprises 12 residues. The CDR3 sequence is CASSLQGQGYTF. In nucleotides, the CDR3 is TGTGCCAGCAGCTTACAGGGGCAGGGCTACACCTTC.

The chain links TRBV4-1 to TRBJ2-5, with 7 bases that match TRBD2. This CDR3 has 17 amino acids. The junction had 14 bases not matched to a gene; V was cut back by 2 bases and J by 5 bases. Germline V lookup: CDR1 MGHRA, CDR2 YSYEKL. The CDR3 nucleotides read TGCGCCAGCAGCCAAACTAGCGACCCATACGGGGCTGAGACCCAGTACTTC. Protein product: CASSQTSDPYGAETQYF.

V is TRBV7-8 and J is TRBJ2-5; D is perhaps TRBD2 (5 bases). CDR1 and CDR2 from the germline V gene are SGHVS and FQNEAQ. The CDR3 is 14 amino acids. Trimming took 1 base from V and 0 from J, leaving 6 bases between them. CDR3 in amino acids: CASSLVAYQETQYF. CDR3 sequence (DNA): TGTGCCAGCAGCTTAGTAGCGTACCAAGAGACCCAGTACTTC. The full variable domain, in which reference TRBV7-8 and TRBJ2-5 provide the parts outside the CDR3, is GAGVSQSPRYKVAKRGQDVALRCDPISGHVSLFWYQQALGQGPEFLTYFQNEAQLDKSGLPSDRFFAERPEGSVSTLKIQRTQQEDSAVYLCASSLVAYQETQYFGPGTRLLVL.

This chain connects TRBV7-6 to TRBJ2-2; D call uncertain. The CDR3 runs 12 residues. Per germline, CDR1 SGHVS and CDR2 FNYEAQ. Trimming removed 3 bases from V and 7 bases from J, with 6 bases in between. The CDR3, as DNA: TGTGCCAGCAGCTTTCTAGGCGGGGAGCTGTTTTTT. Amino acid sequence: CASSFLGGELFF.

The genes are TRBV5-5 and TRBJ2-7, with 7 bases lining up with TRBD1. There are 16 residues in the CDR3. The germline gives CDR1 SGHKS, CDR2 YYEKEE (reference sequence). The ends lost 2 bases at V and 0 bases at J; junction bases unmatched: 8. This CDR3 is CASSFLRGRPSYEQYF. The CDR3 DNA reads as TGTGCCAGCAGCTTTTTGAGGGGGCGCCCCTCCTACGAGCAGTACTTC.

This sequence joins TRBV13 and TRBJ2-1; TRBD1 matches 8 bases. The CDR3 length is 13 residues. Unmatched junction bases numbered 8, after V lost 8 bases and J lost 8 bases. Germline CDR1 reads PRHDT; CDR2 reads FYEKMQ (reference sequence). In DNA, the CDR3 is TGTGCCAGCTCCTACCCACAGGGGGATGAGCAGTTCTTC. It is translated as CASSYPQGDEQFF. Based on the CDR3 plus reference TRBV13 and TRBJ2-1, the full variable domain is AAGVIQSPRHLIKEKRETATLKCYPIPRHDTVYWYQQGPGQDPQFLISFYEKMQSDKGSIPDRFSAQQFSDYHSELNMSSLELGDSALYFCASSYPQGDEQFFGPGTRLTVL.

V is TRBV6-5 and J is TRBJ1-1; D unresolved. The V end was cut by 2 bases, the J end by 11 bases, with 12 bases between. The CDR3 runs 12 residues. Germline assignment: CDR1 MNHEY and CDR2 SVGAGI. In DNA form, the CDR3 reads TGTGCCAGCAGTTACAGACGGGGTAAGGCTTTCTTT. Its protein is CASSYRRGKAFF.

The chain employs TRBV27 and TRBJ1-2; TRBD1 matches 7 bases. Germline-derived CDR1 and CDR2 are MNHEY and SMNVEV (reference sequence). The CDR3 consists of 15 residues. After removal of 6 bases from V and 3 bases from J, the junction contained 10 bases not matched to a gene. CDR3 coding DNA: TGTGCCAGCAGCCCCGTAGGGGGCCCCTACTATGGCTACACCTTC. It is translated as CASSPVGGPYYGYTF.

The J gene is TRBJ2-5, the V gene TRBV5-6, with D unresolved. Trimming pared 5 bases from V and 2 bases from J, leaving 4 bases between. The CDR3 totals 11 residues. From germline, CDR1 is SGHDT and CDR2 YYEEEE. The CDR3 region is CASSLQETQYF. The CDR3 DNA reads as TGTGCCAGCAGTTTACAAGAGACCCAGTACTTC.

The J gene is TRBJ1-5, the V gene TRBV18; no firm D call. This CDR3 has 17 amino acids. Germline CDR1 is KGHSH and CDR2 is LQKENI. Trimming took 2 bases from V and 1 from J, leaving 15 bases between them. CDR3: CASSPIGGMGSNQPQHF. Written as DNA, the CDR3 is TGTGCCAGCTCACCAATAGGAGGAATGGGGAGCAATCAGCCCCAGCATTTT.